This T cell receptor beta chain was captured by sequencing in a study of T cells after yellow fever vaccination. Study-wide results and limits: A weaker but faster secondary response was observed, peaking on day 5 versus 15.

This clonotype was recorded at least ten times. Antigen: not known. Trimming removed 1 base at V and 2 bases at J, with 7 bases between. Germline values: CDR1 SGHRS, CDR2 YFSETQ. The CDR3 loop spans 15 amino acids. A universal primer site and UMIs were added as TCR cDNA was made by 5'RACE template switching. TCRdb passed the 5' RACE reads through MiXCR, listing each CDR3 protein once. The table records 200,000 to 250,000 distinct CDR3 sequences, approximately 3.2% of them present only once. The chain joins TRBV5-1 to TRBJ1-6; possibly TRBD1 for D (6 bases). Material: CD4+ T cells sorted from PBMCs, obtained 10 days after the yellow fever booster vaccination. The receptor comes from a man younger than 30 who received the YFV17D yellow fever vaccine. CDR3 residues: CASSLQGPYNSPLHF. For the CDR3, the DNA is TGCGCCAGCAGCTTGCAGGGGCCCTATAATTCACCCCTCCACTTT.